These 15 T cell receptor beta chains were sequenced from one sample in a study of cytomegalovirus exposure and HLA in healthy donors. Using immunoSEQ multiplex PCR, the repertoire was profiled, and TCRdb retains in-frame clones only, with some absent. The data show some 270,000 clones, with approximately 83% seen just once and roughly 1% held by the top ten. Sequencing was performed on PBMCs. The receptors were sampled from a woman between 18 and 29 years old in good health and CMV-seronegative.

J is TRBJ2-4 and V is TRBV19, with D perhaps TRBD1 (7 bases). The germline V and J ends were trimmed by 3 bases and 1 base, with 13 bases remaining between them. This CDR3 comprises 16 residues. CDR1 is LNHDA and CDR2 is SQIVND in the germline V gene (reference sequence). The chain's CDR3 is CASSIQGGLAKNIQYF. CDR3 DNA: TGTGCCAGTAGTATTCAGGGGGGATTGGCCAAAAACATTCAGTACTTC.

The gene calls are TRBV5-1 and TRBJ1-1, with D perhaps matching TRBD1 (5 bases). The germline V gene has CDR1 SGHRS and CDR2 YFSETQ. This CDR3 comprises 14 residues. Between the trimmed V and J ends, which lost 0 bases and 1 base, there was a span of 7 bases. The CDR3 nucleotides are TGCGCCAGCAGCTTGGAACAGGCGAACACTGAAGCTTTCTTT. This sequence encodes CASSLEQANTEAFF. Using reference TRBV5-1 and TRBJ1-1 for the parts outside the CDR3, the full variable domain is KAGVTQTPRYLIKTRGQQVTLSCSPISGHRSVSWYQQTPGQGLQFLFEYFSETQRNKGNFPGRFSGRQFSNSRSEMNVSTLELGDSALYLCASSLEQANTEAFFGQGTRLTVV.

V and J are TRBV7-2 and TRBJ2-3; 9 nucleotides match TRBD1. Unmatched junction bases numbered 7, after V lost 6 bases and J lost 6 bases. CDR1 SGHTA and CDR2 FQGNSA come from the germline V gene. This CDR3 has 14 amino acids. The CDR3 region is CASRGTGTTDTQYF. CDR3 bases: TGTGCCAGCAGAGGGACAGGGACCACCGATACGCAGTATTTT.

This sequence joins TRBV30 and TRBJ1-1; D is ambiguous. The CDR3 runs 11 residues. Germline-derived CDR1 and CDR2 are GTSNPN and SVGIG (reference sequence). V dropped 5 bases and J dropped 2 bases, with 6 bases sitting between them. For the CDR3, the DNA is TGTGCCTGGGTGGCTAACACTGAAGCTTTCTTT. It translates to CAWVANTEAFF.

The V and J genes are TRBV7-9 and TRBJ2-7, with D perhaps matching TRBD1 (6 bases). Trimming cost V 5 bases and J 2 bases, with 16 bases left between them. CDR1 and CDR2 from the germline V gene are SEHNR and FQNEAQ (reference sequence). The CDR3 is made up of 15 amino acids. The DNA of the CDR3 is TGTGCCAGCAGCCAGACCGGGACAATGGCCTACGAGCAGTACTTC. Amino acid sequence: CASSQTGTMAYEQYF.

This chain links TRBV7-9 with TRBJ1-5; D uncertain. The germline gives CDR1 SEHNR, CDR2 FQNEAQ (reference sequence). The CDR3 consists of 11 residues. Trimming removed 5 bases at V and 16 bases at J, with 15 bases between. The chain's CDR3 is CASSVNGEEHF. The DNA of the CDR3 is TGTGCCAGCAGCGTAAACGGTGAGGAACATTTT.

This clone has more than one count but fewer than ten. The chain has TRBV4-1 and TRBJ1-5; 7 bases agree with TRBD1. This CDR3 has 16 residues. Germline V CDR1 and CDR2: MGHRA, YSYEKL. V lost 0 bases, J lost 7 bases, and 9 bases stayed unmatched. This chain's CDR3 is CASSQEGQTAGQPQHF. The CDR3 region has the DNA TGCGCCAGCAGCCAAGAGGGACAGACGGCGGGGCAGCCCCAGCATTTT.

Regarding this clone: The junction departs from germline at one end; a sequencing error may be responsible. V gene TRBV5-1 combines with J gene TRBJ1-1; 7 positions match TRBD1. The CDR3 has 12 amino acids. The V gene's germline CDR1 is SGHRS and CDR2 YFSETQ. The CDR3 here is CASRDRTGPKVF. In nucleotides, the CDR3 is TGCGCCAGCAGGGATAGGACAGGCCCAAAGGTCTTT. Combining the CDR3 with reference TRBV5-1 and TRBJ1-1 gives the whole variable domain KAGVTQTPRYLIKTRGQQVTLSCSPISGHRSVSWYQQTPGQGLQFLFEYFSETQRNKGNFPGRFSGRQFSNSRSEMNVSTLELGDSALYLCASRDRTGPKVFGQGTRLTVV.

This clone was seen a single time. The chain has TRBV6-5 and TRBJ2-7, with D possibly being TRBD2 (5 bases). The CDR3 spans 14 residues. Per the germline V gene, CDR1 is MNHEY and CDR2 is SVGAGI. V lost 7 bases, J lost 0 bases, and 13 bases lay in between. This CDR3 is CASTRMGSSYEQYF. Here the CDR3 DNA reads TGTGCCAGCACCAGAATGGGGAGCTCCTACGAGCAGTACTTC.

This chain joins TRBV6-5 and TRBJ1-5; no clear D. The CDR3 covers 14 residues. Looked up from germline, CDR1 is MNHEY and CDR2 is SVGAGI. V lost 7 bases and J 6 bases, leaving 16 bases between the germline ends. The CDR3 spells CASTPATRGQPQHF. The CDR3 region has the DNA TGTGCCAGCACCCCAGCGACCCGGGGTCAGCCCCAGCATTTT.

The V gene is TRBV18, the J gene TRBJ1-2, with a possible D match to TRBD1 (6 bases). The V end lost 5 bases, the J end lost 5 bases, and 18 bases lay between the germline ends. CDR1 is KGHSH, CDR2 LQKENI, per germline. This CDR3 has 15 residues. The CDR3 sequence: CASSTTGGAVYGYTF. The CDR3, as DNA: TGTGCCAGCTCAACAACCGGGGGGGCAGTTTATGGCTACACCTTC.

The chain carries TRBV6-1 and TRBJ1-2; D ambiguous. Germline loops: CDR1 MNHNS, CDR2 SASEGT. V was trimmed by 5 bases and J by 4 bases, leaving 11 bases between them. The CDR3 is 13 amino acids. This CDR3 reads CASSRESTYGYTF. In DNA, the CDR3 is TGTGCCAGCAGTCGAGAGAGTACCTATGGCTACACCTTC.

This chain joins TRBV11-2 and TRBJ2-7; TRBD2 is a possible D gene (6 bases). Looked up from germline, CDR1 is SGHAT and CDR2 is FQNNGV. The V end lost 2 bases, the J end lost 3 bases, and 8 bases lay between the germline ends. This CDR3 contains 13 residues. The CDR3 DNA follows: TGTGCCAGCAGCTTAATGGGGGGCTACGAGCAGTACTTC. It specifies CASSLMGGYEQYF.

This chain uses TRBV6-5 with TRBJ2-5, with 8 bases identical to TRBD1. Germline CDR1 MNHEY, CDR2 SVGAGI. CDR3 size: 15 residues. J gave up 1 base and V 8 bases, and 9 bases lay outside the gene matches. CDR3 coding DNA: TGTGCCAGCCTGGCGGCAGGGGGCTCCCAAGAGACCCAGTACTTC. It is translated as CASLAAGGSQETQYF.

The chain carries TRBV30 and TRBJ1-1, with 7 bases identical to TRBD1. The germline V gene encodes CDR1 GTSNPN and CDR2 SVGIG (reference sequence). CDR3 length equals 12 residues. The V gene end was trimmed by 4 bases and the J gene end by 6 bases; junction bases not matched to a gene: 5. The CDR3 coding sequence is TGTGCCTGGACCCGGGACAGCCCTGAAGCTTTCTTT. As protein: CAWTRDSPEAFF.